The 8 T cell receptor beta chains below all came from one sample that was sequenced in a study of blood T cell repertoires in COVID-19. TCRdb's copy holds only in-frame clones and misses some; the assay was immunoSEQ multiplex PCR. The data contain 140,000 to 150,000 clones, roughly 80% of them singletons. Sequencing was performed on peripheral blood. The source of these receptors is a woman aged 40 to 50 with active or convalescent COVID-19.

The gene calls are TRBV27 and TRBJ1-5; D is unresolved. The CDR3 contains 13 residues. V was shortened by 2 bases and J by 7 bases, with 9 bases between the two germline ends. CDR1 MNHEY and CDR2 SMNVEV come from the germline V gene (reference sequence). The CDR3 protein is CASSLASGQPQHF. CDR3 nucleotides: TGTGCCAGCAGTTTAGCGAGCGGACAGCCCCAGCATTTT.

In nucleotides, the CDR3 is TGCGCCAGCAGCTTGAACAGGGACGAGCAGTACTTC. The encoded protein is CASSLNRDEQYF. The chain couples TRBV5-1 to TRBJ2-7; TRBD1 is a possible D gene (6 bases). The CDR3 sequence is 12 residues long. CDR1 is SGHRS, CDR2 YFSETQ, per germline. Between the trimmed V and J ends, which lost 1 base and 5 bases, there was a span of 7 bases.

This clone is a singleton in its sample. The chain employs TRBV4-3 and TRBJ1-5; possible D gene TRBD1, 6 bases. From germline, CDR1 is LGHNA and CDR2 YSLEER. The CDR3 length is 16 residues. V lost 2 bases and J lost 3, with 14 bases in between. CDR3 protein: CASSQKRGHPNQPQHF. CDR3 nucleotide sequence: TGCGCCAGCAGCCAAAAGAGGGGACATCCCAATCAGCCCCAGCATTTT.

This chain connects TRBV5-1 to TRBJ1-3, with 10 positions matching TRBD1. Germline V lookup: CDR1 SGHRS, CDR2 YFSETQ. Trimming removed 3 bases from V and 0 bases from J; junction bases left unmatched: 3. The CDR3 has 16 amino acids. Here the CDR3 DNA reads TGCGCCAGCAGCTCGAGGACAGGGGGCTCTGGAAACACCATATATTTT. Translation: CASSSRTGGSGNTIYF.

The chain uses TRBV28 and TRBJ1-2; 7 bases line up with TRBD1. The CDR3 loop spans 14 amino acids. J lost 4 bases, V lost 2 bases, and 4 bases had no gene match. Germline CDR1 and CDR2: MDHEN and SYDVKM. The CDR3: CASSLGGGGYGYTF. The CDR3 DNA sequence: TGTGCCAGCAGTTTAGGAGGGGGCGGCTATGGCTACACCTTC.

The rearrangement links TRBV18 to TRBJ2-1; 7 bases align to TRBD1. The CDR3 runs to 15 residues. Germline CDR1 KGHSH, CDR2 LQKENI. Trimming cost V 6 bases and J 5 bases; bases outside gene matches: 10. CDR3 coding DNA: TGTGCCAGCTCGTCCGGGACAGTCTTGGACAATGAGCAGTTCTTC. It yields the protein CASSSGTVLDNEQFF.

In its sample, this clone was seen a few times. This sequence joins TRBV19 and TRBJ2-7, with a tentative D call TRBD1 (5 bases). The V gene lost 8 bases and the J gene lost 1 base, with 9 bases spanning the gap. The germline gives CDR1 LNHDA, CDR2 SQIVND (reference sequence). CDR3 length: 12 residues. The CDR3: CASLGPSYEQYF. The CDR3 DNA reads TGTGCCAGTTTGGGGCCTTCCTACGAGCAGTACTTC.

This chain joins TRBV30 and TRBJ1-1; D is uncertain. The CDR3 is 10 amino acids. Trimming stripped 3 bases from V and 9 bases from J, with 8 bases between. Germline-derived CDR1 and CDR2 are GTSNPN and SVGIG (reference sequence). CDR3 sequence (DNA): TGTGCCTGGAGAAGCGTTAAAGCTTTCTTT. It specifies CAWRSVKAFF.